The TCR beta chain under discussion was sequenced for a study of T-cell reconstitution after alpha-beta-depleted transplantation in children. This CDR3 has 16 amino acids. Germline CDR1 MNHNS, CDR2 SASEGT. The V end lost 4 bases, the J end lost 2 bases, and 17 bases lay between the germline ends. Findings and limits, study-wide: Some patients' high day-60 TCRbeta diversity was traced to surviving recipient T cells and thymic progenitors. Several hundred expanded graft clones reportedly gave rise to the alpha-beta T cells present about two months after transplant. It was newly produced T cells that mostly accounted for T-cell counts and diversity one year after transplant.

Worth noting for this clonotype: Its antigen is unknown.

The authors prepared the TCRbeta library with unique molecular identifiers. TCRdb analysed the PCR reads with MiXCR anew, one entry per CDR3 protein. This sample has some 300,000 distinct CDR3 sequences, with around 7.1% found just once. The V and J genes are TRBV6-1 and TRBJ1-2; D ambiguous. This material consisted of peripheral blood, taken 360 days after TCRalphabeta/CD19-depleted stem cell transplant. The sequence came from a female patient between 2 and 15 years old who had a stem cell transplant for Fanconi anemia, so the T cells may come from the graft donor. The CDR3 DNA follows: TGTGCCAGCAGTGGACTTGGCTATGGTAGGAACTATGGCTACACCTTC. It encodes CASSGLGYGRNYGYTF.